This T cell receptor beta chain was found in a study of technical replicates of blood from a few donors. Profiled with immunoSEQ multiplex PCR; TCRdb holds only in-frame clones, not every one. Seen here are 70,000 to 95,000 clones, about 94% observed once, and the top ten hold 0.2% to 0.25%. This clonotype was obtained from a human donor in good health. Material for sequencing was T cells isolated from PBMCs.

The CDR3 here is CASSFFLLGAGNNYGYTF. The CDR3, as DNA: TGCGCCAGCAGCTTCTTCCTCCTGGGGGCAGGGAATAACTATGGCTACACCTTC. This rearrangement joins TRBV5-1 to TRBJ1-2, with a possible D match to TRBD1 (6 bases). Germline CDR1 reads SGHRS; CDR2 reads YFSETQ. Trimming left V 2 bases short and J 1 base short, with 21 bases between. The CDR3 spans 18 residues.